These T cell receptor beta chains were read from a single sample in a study of breast tumors, draining lymph nodes, adjacent tissues. TCRdb re-called the multiplex PCR reads with MiXCR, one entry per CDR3 protein. The sample yields some 120,000 distinct CDR3 sequences, 15% to 20% seen once. Sequences were obtained from axillary lymph node tissue. These receptors were collected from a female donor with breast cancer. Some clones in this sample may be carry-over from other donors' samples. The CDR3 runs from the conserved cysteine through the conserved F or W. Each record gives: clone size, V gene, D gene, J gene, CDR3 protein, CDR3 DNA. D genes are given only for firm matches. Not all rows give a size; the values are once, few, many and, for expanded clones, a class.

many,TRBV12-3/TRBV12-4,-,TRBJ1-2,CASRLVSTAPGYTF,TGTGCCAGCAGGTTGGTTAGCACCGCTCCTGGCTACACCTTC
many,TRBV27,-,TRBJ2-7,CASRDGDSYEQYF,TGTGCCAGCAGAGACGGGGACTCCTACGAGCAGTACTTC
few,TRBV27,-,TRBJ2-1,CASSFEPGLTYNGQFF,TGTGCCAGCAGTTTCGAACCGGGCCTGACCTACAATGGGCAGTTCTTC
many,TRBV5-1,-,TRBJ2-7,CASSSGGRTRLDEQYF,TGCGCCAGCAGCTCCGGGGGGCGGACCCGGCTTGACGAGCAGTACTTC
many,TRBV2,-,TRBJ2-1,CAQGGGGYNEQFF,TGTGCCCAAGGGGGGGGGGGATACAATGAGCAGTTCTTC
many,TRBV27,-,TRBJ2-7,CASRKRGGVVSSYEQYF,TGTGCCAGCAGAAAAAGGGGCGGGGTCGTTAGCTCCTACGAGCAGTACTTC
many,TRBV19,TRBD2,TRBJ2-7,CASSINGRGTSGIHGQYF,TGTGCCAGTAGTATAAATGGTCGGGGGACTAGCGGGATCCACGGGCAGTACTTC
many,TRBV12-3/TRBV12-4,TRBD2,TRBJ2-1,CASSPETSGRAVYNEQFF,TGTGCCAGCAGTCCCGAGACTAGCGGGAGGGCCGTGTACAATGAGCAGTTCTTC
many,TRBV29-1,-,TRBJ1-2,CSVETGGYTF,TGCAGCGTTGAAACCGGAGGCTACACCTTC
many,TRBV14,TRBD2,TRBJ2-1,CASSQVAGGPGNEQFF,TGTGCCAGCAGCCAAGTGGCGGGGGGGCCTGGAAATGAGCAGTTCTTC
-,TRBV5-4,TRBD1,TRBJ2-1,CASSFRQGAWNEQFF,TGTGCCAGCAGCTTCAGGCAGGGGGCCTGGAATGAGCAGTTCTTC
many,TRBV6-4,TRBD2,TRBJ2-5,CASSELAAYQETQYF,TGTGCCAGCAGTGAACTAGCGGCGTACCAAGAGACCCAGTACTTC
-,TRBV18,-,TRBJ2-2,CASSPNRVSNTGELFF,TGTGCCAGCTCACCCAACAGGGTGTCGAACACCGGGGAGCTGTTTTTT
few,TRBV3-1,-,TRBJ2-3,CASIQGPRMDTQYF,TGTGCCAGCATCCAGGGACCGAGAATGGATACGCAGTATTTT
many,TRBV30,TRBD1,TRBJ2-5,CAWTAGTATLETQYF,TGTGCCTGGACAGCCGGGACAGCCACTCTCGAGACCCAGTACTTC
many,TRBV18,-,TRBJ1-5,CASSPGGQPQHF,TGTGCCAGCTCGCCTGGTGGTCAGCCCCAGCATTTT
many,TRBV20-1,-,TRBJ1-2,CSASPTGTYGYTF,TGCAGTGCTAGTCCCACCGGGACATATGGCTACACCTTC
many,TRBV6-1,-,TRBJ1-5,CASRPVQGSNQPQHF,TGTGCCAGCAGACCAGTACAGGGAAGCAATCAGCCCCAGCATTTT
many,TRBV24-1,-,TRBJ2-2,CATSDLARGANTGELFF,TGTGCCACCAGTGATTTAGCGCGAGGGGCGAACACCGGGGAGCTGTTTTTT
many,TRBV10-3,-,TRBJ2-2,CAIGDGELFF,TGTGCCATCGGAGACGGGGAGCTGTTTTTT
many,TRBV2,-,TRBJ2-6,CASSAAQRANVLTF,TGTGCCAGCAGTGCTGCACAACGTGCCAACGTCCTGACTTTC
many,TRBV20-1,-,TRBJ1-5,CSASTGAKGGNQPQHF,TGCAGTGCTAGTACCGGGGCCAAGGGCGGCAATCAGCCCCAGCATTTT
many,TRBV10-3,-,TRBJ1-5,CAISDQIQPQHF,TGTGCCATCAGTGATCAAATTCAGCCCCAGCATTTT
many,TRBV7-9,-,TRBJ1-2,CASGEGSQPFGYTF,TGTGCCAGCGGGGAGGGTTCGCAACCTTTCGGCTACACCTTC
many,TRBV28,-,TRBJ2-2,CASRRQNTGELFF,TGTGCCAGCAGACGACAGAACACCGGGGAGCTGTTTTTT
many,TRBV20-1,-,TRBJ2-2,CSARDPSGKLFF,TGCAGTGCCCGCGACCCCTCTGGGAAGCTGTTTTTT
many,TRBV7-9,TRBD2,TRBJ2-5,CASSLGGLAGAPHETQYF,TGTGCCAGCAGCTTAGGGGGACTAGCGGGAGCGCCCCACGAGACCCAGTACTTC
many,TRBV5-1,-,TRBJ2-7,CASWEFSYEQYF,TGCGCCAGCTGGGAGTTCTCCTACGAGCAGTACTTC
many,TRBV7-2,TRBD2,TRBJ2-1,CASSLTSLAGGRNEQFF,TGTGCCAGCAGCTTAACCTCACTAGCGGGGGGGCGAAATGAGCAGTTCTTC
-,TRBV24-1,TRBD2,TRBJ2-5,CATGLAGGETQYF,TGTGCCACCGGACTAGCGGGCGGGGAGACCCAGTACTTC
-,TRBV2,-,TRBJ1-4,CASSGLGLEKLFF,TGTGCCAGCAGTGGTTTGGGCCTTGAAAAACTGTTTTTT
many,TRBV6-5,-,TRBJ2-5,CASRLMETQYF,TGTGCCAGCAGGCTAATGGAGACCCAGTACTTC
few,TRBV6-1,-,TRBJ1-5,CASSEAIHGTLSFQNQPQHF,TGTGCCAGCAGTGAAGCGATACACGGGACACTCTCTTTCCAAAATCAGCCCCAGCATTTT
many,TRBV7-9,-,TRBJ2-7,CASSQPGGGRHEQYF,TGTGCCAGCAGCCAACCGGGTGGAGGGAGGCACGAGCAGTACTTC
many,TRBV10-3,TRBD2,TRBJ2-7,CAISDLAGDREQYF,TGTGCCATCAGTGATTTAGCGGGAGACCGCGAGCAGTACTTC
many,TRBV20-1,-,TRBJ2-3,CSASSGGSTDTQYF,TGCAGTGCTAGTTCCGGGGGTAGCACAGATACGCAGTATTTT
-,TRBV19,-,TRBJ2-4,CASSIGRTLIAKNIQYF,TGTGCCAGTAGTATAGGACGGACTCTTATAGCCAAAAACATTCAGTACTTC
many,TRBV7-9,-,TRBJ1-2,CASSLEWDGYTF,TGTGCCAGCAGCTTGGAGTGGGATGGCTACACCTTC
many,TRBV19,-,TRBJ2-1,CASGQGSYNEQFF,TGTGCCAGTGGGCAGGGGTCCTACAATGAGCAGTTCTTC
many,TRBV27,-,TRBJ2-2,CAAGRTAGELFF,TGTGCCGCCGGGCGGACAGCCGGGGAGCTGTTTTTT
-,TRBV18,-,TRBJ2-5,CASSFLPEQLQETQYF,TGTGCCAGCTCATTTCTCCCGGAACAGCTCCAAGAGACCCAGTACTTC
many,TRBV2,-,TRBJ2-5,CASSETGRETQYF,TGTGCCAGCAGTGAAACCGGACGGGAGACCCAGTACTTC
many,TRBV15,-,TRBJ2-1,CATSRDRGSYNEQFF,TGTGCCACCAGCAGAGACAGGGGATCCTACAATGAGCAGTTCTTC
many,TRBV5-1,-,TRBJ2-2,CASSLEQDTGELFF,TGCGCCAGCAGCTTGGAACAGGACACCGGGGAGCTGTTTTTT